The 21 T cell receptor beta chains in this list originate from one sample, sequenced in a study of cytomegalovirus exposure and HLA in healthy donors. The PCR used 60 Vbeta and 13 Jbeta primers. The protocol was immunoSEQ multiplex PCR, while the TCRdb copy is restricted to in-frame clones and leaves out a portion. The top ten clones hold around 10% of a sample with around 120,000 clones, over 65% of them seen once. Specimen: PBMCs. The receptors shown here come from a woman aged 45-59 years in good health and CMV-seropositive.

The table lists this clone with a few counts. The chain employs TRBV5-4 and TRBJ1-1; 7 bases agree with TRBD1. The ends lost 4 bases at V and 3 bases at J; junction bases unmatched: 6. Germline loops: CDR1 SGHNT, CDR2 YYREEE (reference sequence). The CDR3 is 14 amino acids. The CDR3 loop is CASSATGVDTEAFF. The CDR3 region has the DNA TGTGCCAGCAGCGCCACAGGGGTAGACACTGAAGCTTTCTTT.

This chain uses TRBV5-8 with TRBJ1-2, with D unclear. The CDR3 has 13 residues. V was shortened by 0 bases and J by 8 bases, with 11 bases between the two germline ends. CDR1 and CDR2 from the germline V gene are SGHTS and YDEGEE. The CDR3 region has the DNA TGTGCCAGCAGCTTGGGCTGGGAGGGAGGCTACACCTTC. Its protein product is CASSLGWEGGYTF.

This clone was recorded a few times. This sequence joins TRBV18 and TRBJ1-4; 7 nucleotides align to TRBD1. CDR3 length: 14 amino acids. CDR1 is KGHSH, CDR2 LQKENI, per germline. Trimming took 3 bases from V and 5 from J; bases not matched to a gene: 3. The CDR3 coding sequence is TGTGCCAGCTCACCTGCCAGGGGGAATGAAAAACTGTTTTTT. Its translation: CASSPARGNEKLFF.

The rearrangement joins TRBV30 to TRBJ2-7, with 13 bases identical to TRBD2. Per the germline V gene, CDR1 is GTSNPN and CDR2 is SVGIG (reference sequence). V lost 3 bases, J lost 4 bases, and 6 bases stayed unmatched. CDR3 size: 15 residues. In DNA form, the CDR3 reads TGTGCCTGGAGCGGATGGACTAGCGGGGGATACGAGCAGTACTTC. Its translation is CAWSGWTSGGYEQYF.

In its sample, this clone was seen a few times. The chain is built from TRBV19 and TRBJ2-7; 8 nucleotides align to TRBD2. Germline CDR1 is LNHDA and CDR2 is SQIVND (reference sequence). This CDR3 is 14 amino acids long. With V trimmed by 7 bases and J by 1 base, 6 bases remained unmatched. The CDR3 DNA reads TGTGCCAGTAAGGGGCAGCGGGAGTCCTACGAGCAGTACTTC. Amino acids: CASKGQRESYEQYF. The full variable domain, its missing parts supplied by reference TRBV19 and TRBJ2-7, is DGGITQSPKYLFRKEGQNVTLSCEQNLNHDAMYWYRQDPGQGLRLIYYSQIVNDFQKGDIAEGYSVSREKKESFPLTVTSAQKNPTAFYLCASKGQRESYEQYFGPGTRLTVT.

The V and J genes are TRBV7-9 and TRBJ2-5, with D possibly TRBD1 on 6 matching bases. Trimming took off 5 bases at V and 5 bases at J, with 18 bases between the two ends. The CDR3 loop spans 15 amino acids. Looked up from germline, CDR1 is SEHNR and CDR2 is FQNEAQ (reference sequence). The CDR3 sequence: CASSTIGGEGETQYF. The CDR3, as DNA: TGTGCCAGCAGCACCATTGGGGGCGAGGGGGAGACCCAGTACTTC.

This clone was picked up one time. The V gene is TRBV28, the J gene TRBJ1-1; weak D call: TRBD1 (6 bases). V shed 6 bases and J shed 1 base, with 9 bases lying between them. CDR1 and CDR2 (germline): MDHEN, SYDVKM. The CDR3 has 13 amino acids. The CDR3 sequence is CASSQDRNTEAFF. The CDR3 DNA sequence: TGTGCCAGCAGCCAGGACAGGAACACTGAAGCTTTCTTT.

This chain links TRBV11-2 with TRBJ2-5; D might be TRBD2 (7 bases). Germline CDR1 and CDR2: SGHAT and FQNNGV. The CDR3 totals 15 residues. Trimming pared 7 bases from V and 5 bases from J, leaving 20 bases between. CDR3 loop: CASTYTGRGAETQYF. In nucleotides, the CDR3 is TGTGCCAGCACCTACACGGGACGGGGGGCTGAGACCCAGTACTTC.

This chain joins TRBV28 and TRBJ1-5; D perhaps matches TRBD1 (5 bases). Germline V gene data show CDR1 as MDHEN and CDR2 as SYDVKM. V was shortened by 3 bases and J by 5 bases, with 11 bases between the two germline ends. This CDR3 region has 14 residues. The CDR3 loop reads CASSFGRQYQPQHF. CDR3 in DNA: TGTGCCAGCAGTTTTGGTAGACAGTATCAGCCCCAGCATTTT.

The V call is TRBV6-1, the J call TRBJ1-2; possibly TRBD1 for D (6 bases). Germline values: CDR1 MNHNS, CDR2 SASEGT. Trimming left V 6 bases short and J 0 bases short, with 11 bases between. CDR3 length: 14 amino acids. CDR3 DNA sequence: TGTGCCAGCAGATTGGACAGCTCTAACTATGGCTACACCTTC. Translating gives CASRLDSSNYGYTF.

The rearrangement uses TRBV7-9 and TRBJ1-1; 9 bases align to TRBD1. Germline trimming cut 2 bases from V and 3 bases from J; bases unmatched to any gene: 1. CDR1 and CDR2 from the germline V gene are SEHNR and FQNEAQ (reference sequence). This CDR3 comprises 14 residues. The CDR3 nucleotides read TGTGCCAGCAGCTTATGGACAGGGGACACTGAAGCTTTCTTT. This sequence encodes CASSLWTGDTEAFF.

This chain connects TRBV4-2 to TRBJ2-7, with D maybe TRBD1 (5 bases). With 0 bases removed from V and 1 base from J, the gap between germline ends came to 16 bases. The V gene's germline CDR1 is LGHNA and CDR2 YNFKEQ. The CDR3 contains 17 residues. The DNA of the CDR3 is TGTGCCAGCAGCCAAGATTGGGGATTGGGGCAGTCCTACGAGCAGTACTTC. Its protein is CASSQDWGLGQSYEQYF.

V is TRBV7-8 and J is TRBJ2-7; TRBD1 agrees at 10 bases. Germline V CDR1 and CDR2: SGHVS, FQNEAQ. Losses at the gene ends were 2 bases for V and 3 bases for J; bases not matched to a gene: 4. The CDR3 is 15 residues long. CDR3 protein: CASSLRQGAYYEQYF. CDR3 in DNA: TGTGCCAGCAGCTTAAGACAGGGGGCCTACTACGAGCAGTACTTC.

The chain recombines TRBV20-1 with TRBJ2-5; D unresolved. Germline CDR1 reads DFQATT; CDR2 reads SNEGSKA (reference sequence). V was trimmed by 3 bases and J by 5 bases, leaving 7 bases between them. This CDR3 spans 11 amino acids. The CDR3 region is CSASPVETQYF. For the CDR3, the DNA is TGCAGTGCTAGTCCTGTGGAGACCCAGTACTTC.

The chain has TRBV2 and TRBJ2-2; D not certain. Trimming stripped 6 bases from V and 5 bases from J, with 10 bases between. This CDR3 comprises 13 residues. Germline V gene lookup returns CDR1 SNHLY and CDR2 FYNNEI. The CDR3 loop reads CASSIALTGELFF. The DNA for the CDR3 is TGTGCCAGCAGCATAGCCCTGACCGGGGAGCTGTTTTTT.

This clone has a handful of counts. The chain carries TRBV28 and TRBJ1-1; D is possibly TRBD1 (6 bases). Trimming took 3 bases from V and 2 from J, leaving 13 bases between them. The CDR3 extends over 15 amino acids. Germline loops: CDR1 MDHEN, CDR2 SYDVKM. CDR3: CASSFTGIFNTEAFF. DNA for the CDR3: TGTGCCAGCAGTTTTACAGGGATTTTTAACACTGAAGCTTTCTTT. The full variable domain, rest sourced from reference TRBV28 and TRBJ1-1, is DVKVTQSSRYLVKRTGEKVFLECVQDMDHENMFWYRQDPGLGLRLIYFSYDVKMKEKGDIPEGYSVSREKKERFSLILESASTNQTSMYLCASSFTGIFNTEAFFGQGTRLTVV.

V usage is TRBV5-1 and J usage is TRBJ2-3; D possibly corresponds to TRBD2 (6 bases). The CDR3 length is 11 residues. Trimming stripped 6 bases from V and 11 bases from J, with 13 bases between. Germline V lookup: CDR1 SGHRS, CDR2 YFSETQ. The CDR3 here is CASISGEVQYF. Here the CDR3 DNA reads TGCGCCAGCATCAGTGGGGAGGTGCAGTATTTT.

For the CDR3, the DNA is TGTGCCTGGAGTGTAAGTCGGTGGTCGGGACAGGGGGCTCGAGTCACCGGGGAGCTGTTTTTT. Translation: CAWSVSRWSGQGARVTGELFF. The chain links TRBV30 to TRBJ2-2; 12 bases fit TRBD1. V gave up 0 bases and J gave up 4 bases; unmatched junction bases: 18. The germline V gene has CDR1 GTSNPN and CDR2 SVGIG (reference sequence). This CDR3 has 21 residues.

CDR3 amino acids: CASSPDTSNQPQHF. In DNA form, the CDR3 reads TGTGCCAGCAGCCCGGACACTAGCAATCAGCCCCAGCATTTT. V is TRBV7-9 and J is TRBJ1-5; weak D call: TRBD1 (5 bases). The CDR3 loop spans 14 amino acids. Trimming pared 5 bases from V and 0 bases from J, leaving 8 bases between. Per the germline V gene, CDR1 is SEHNR and CDR2 is FQNEAQ (reference sequence).

CDR3 bases: TGTGCCAGCAGCTGGGACAGGGCCGGCGAGCAGTACTTC. This sequence encodes CASSWDRAGEQYF. The chain has TRBV7-2 and TRBJ2-7; the match to TRBD1 covers 9 bases. Germline V gene data show CDR1 as SGHTA and CDR2 as FQGNSA. The CDR3 is made up of 13 amino acids. The V and J ends lost 4 bases and 6 bases, in that order; junction bases with no gene match: 4.

The V and J genes are TRBV18 and TRBJ2-1, with 9 bases matching TRBD2. This CDR3 region has 14 residues. The ends lost 2 bases at V and 7 bases at J; junction bases unmatched: 3. CDR1 is KGHSH, CDR2 LQKENI, per germline. CDR3 loop: CASSPFGLANEQFF. CDR3 in DNA: TGTGCCAGCTCACCATTCGGACTAGCGAATGAGCAGTTCTTC.